This T cell receptor (beta chain) comes out of a study of T cell responses to AZD1222 COVID-19 vaccine. General study points: The donors showed a predominance of white British ancestry and of females, with possible underestimation of clonal diversity.

Assay used: immunoSEQ multiplex PCR; TCRdb lists only in-frame clones, some missing. The table records 90,000 to 120,000 clones, roughly 85% of them present only once. On this clone itself: What it binds is unknown.

This CDR3 has 14 amino acids. Between the trimmed V and J ends, which lost 8 bases and 2 bases, there was a span of 12 bases. The germline V gene encodes CDR1 MNHEY and CDR2 SVGAGI. The rearrangement uses TRBV6-5 and TRBJ2-2, with D possibly TRBD2 on 5 matching bases. The sequences come from peripheral blood, collected 28 days after the second AZD1222 dose. The clonotype was recovered from an adult who received the AZD1222 COVID-19 vaccine. The CDR3, as DNA: TGTGCCAGCGGGTTGCGGACTAACACCGGGGAGCTGTTTTTT. Encoded protein: CASGLRTNTGELFF.